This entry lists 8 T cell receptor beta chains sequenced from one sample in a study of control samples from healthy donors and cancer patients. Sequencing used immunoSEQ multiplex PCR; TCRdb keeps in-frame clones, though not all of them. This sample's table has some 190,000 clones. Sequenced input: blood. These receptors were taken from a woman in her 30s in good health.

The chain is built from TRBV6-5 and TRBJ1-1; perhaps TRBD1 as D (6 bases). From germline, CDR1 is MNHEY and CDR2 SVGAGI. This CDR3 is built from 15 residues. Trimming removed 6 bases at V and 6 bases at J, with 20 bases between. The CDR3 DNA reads TGTGCCAGCAGCCACCCCCTCAACAGGGACGCTGAAGCTTTCTTT. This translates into CASSHPLNRDAEAFF.

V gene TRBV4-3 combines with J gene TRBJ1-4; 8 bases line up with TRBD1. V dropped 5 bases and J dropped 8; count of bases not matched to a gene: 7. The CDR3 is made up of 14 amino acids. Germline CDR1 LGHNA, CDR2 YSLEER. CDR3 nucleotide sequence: TGCGCCAGCAGCTCCCGACAGGGGTGGGAAAAACTGTTTTTT. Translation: CASSSRQGWEKLFF.

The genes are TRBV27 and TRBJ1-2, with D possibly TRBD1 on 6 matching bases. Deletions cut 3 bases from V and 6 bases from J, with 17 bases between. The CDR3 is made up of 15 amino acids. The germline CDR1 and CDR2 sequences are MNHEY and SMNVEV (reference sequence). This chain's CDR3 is CASSFQVTGPNGYTF. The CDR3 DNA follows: TGTGCCAGCAGTTTCCAAGTCACAGGGCCCAATGGCTACACCTTC.

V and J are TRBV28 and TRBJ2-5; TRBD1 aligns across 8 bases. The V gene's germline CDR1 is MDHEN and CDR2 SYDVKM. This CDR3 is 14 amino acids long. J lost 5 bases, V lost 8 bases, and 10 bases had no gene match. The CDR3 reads CASQTQGAQETQYF. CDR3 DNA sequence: TGTGCCAGCCAGACGCAGGGGGCCCAGGAGACCCAGTACTTC.

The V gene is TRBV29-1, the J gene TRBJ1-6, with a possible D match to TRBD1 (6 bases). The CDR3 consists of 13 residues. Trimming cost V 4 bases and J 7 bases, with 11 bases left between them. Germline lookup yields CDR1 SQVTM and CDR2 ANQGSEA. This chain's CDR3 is CSVGWDINSPLHF. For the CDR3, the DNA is TGCAGCGTTGGCTGGGACATCAATTCACCCCTCCACTTT.

In DNA, the CDR3 is TGTGCCAGCAGCCCAAGTCTGGCCCAGTTCTTC. Protein: CASSPSLAQFF. The V gene is TRBV12-3 or TRBV12-4, the J gene TRBJ2-1; no firm D call. Trimming removed 6 bases from V and 13 bases from J, with 13 bases in between. The CDR3 extends over 11 amino acids.

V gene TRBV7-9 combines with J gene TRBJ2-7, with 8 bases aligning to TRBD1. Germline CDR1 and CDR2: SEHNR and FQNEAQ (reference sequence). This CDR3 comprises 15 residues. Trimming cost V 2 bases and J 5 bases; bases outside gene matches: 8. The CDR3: CASSLSSDRVDEQYF. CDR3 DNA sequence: TGTGCCAGCAGCTTATCATCGGACAGGGTCGACGAGCAGTACTTC. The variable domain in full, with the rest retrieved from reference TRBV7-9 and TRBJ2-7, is DTGVSQNPRHKITKRGQNVTFRCDPISEHNRLYWYRQTLGQGPEFLTYFQNEAQLEKSRLLSDRFSAERPKGSFSTLEIQRTEQGDSAMYLCASSLSSDRVDEQYFGPGTRLTVT.

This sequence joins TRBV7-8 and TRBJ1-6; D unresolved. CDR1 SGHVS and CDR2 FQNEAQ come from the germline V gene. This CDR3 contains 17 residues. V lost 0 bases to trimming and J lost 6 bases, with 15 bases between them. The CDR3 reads CASSLALGERINSPLHF. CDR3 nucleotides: TGTGCCAGCAGCTTAGCCCTCGGGGAGCGAATTAATTCACCCCTCCACTTT.